This TCR beta chain was captured by sequencing in a study of metastatic and nonmetastatic thyroid tumors. Study as a whole: Repertoires of blood and of tissue (tumor or nodule) from malignant and benign thyroid patients were compared. General study results and limits: Compared with benign nodules, malignant thyroid tumors were reported to have significantly higher TCR beta diversity in both blood and tumor.

Patients underwent thyroid surgery, and none had received any treatment before it. V lost 8 bases and J 8 bases, leaving 13 bases between the germline ends. CDR1 and CDR2 from the germline V gene are LNHDA and SQIVND (reference sequence). The CDR3 covers 12 residues. In its sample, this clone was seen many times. As yet, its antigen is unknown. In the original workflow: Building a distant-metastasis classifier for papillary thyroid cancer drew on CDR3 differences across clinicopathological groups. TCRdb re-called the PCR reads through MiXCR. The V and J calls were determined by TCRdb, not by the authors. The sample has roughly 34,000 clones, about a fifth seen once; the top ten hold over 2.5%.

The origin of this receptor is a male donor with papillary thyroid cancer or a benign thyroid nodule (not recorded which). Some clones in this sample may be carry-over from other donors' samples. The chain joins TRBV19 to TRBJ1-3; D perhaps matches TRBD1 (5 bases). Sequencing input: tumor tissue. The CDR3 is CASGVRGDTIYF. DNA for the CDR3: TGTGCCAGTGGGGTCCGAGGGGACACCATATATTTT.